The 23 T cell receptor beta chains below were found in one sample sequenced in a study of blood T cell repertoires in COVID-19. Data came from immunoSEQ multiplex PCR; TCRdb stores just in-frame clones and leaves some out. The data contain about 50,000 clones, approximately 83% of them singletons. The source material was peripheral blood. These receptors were obtained from a man in his forties or fifties with acute or convalescent COVID-19.

This clone was seen a single time. This chain joins TRBV9 and TRBJ2-1, with D perhaps TRBD2 (6 bases). CDR3 length: 15 residues. Deletions cut 0 bases from V and 8 bases from J, with 15 bases between. From germline, CDR1 is SGDLS and CDR2 YYNGEE. CDR3 in DNA: TGTGCCAGCAGCGTAGAGGAGCGGAGGGTCTATGAGCAGTTCTTC. Residues: CASSVEERRVYEQFF.

The chain is built from TRBV19 and TRBJ2-5; TRBD2 might be the D (6 bases). The CDR3 covers 14 residues. V lost 7 bases and J 0 bases, leaving 12 bases between the germline ends. Germline CDR1 reads LNHDA; CDR2 reads SQIVND (reference sequence). This chain's CDR3 is CASKAGGNQETQYF. The CDR3 region has the DNA TGTGCCAGTAAGGCGGGCGGGAACCAAGAGACCCAGTACTTC.

This chain connects TRBV6-2 or TRBV6-3 to TRBJ2-7; 16 bases agree with TRBD2. This CDR3 region has 18 residues. Germline V gives CDR1 MNHEY, CDR2 SVGEGT. J gave up 1 base and V 2 bases, and 5 bases lay outside the gene matches. CDR3 sequence: CASSYPPGLAGGSYEQYV. CDR3 DNA: TGTGCCAGCAGTTACCCACCGGGACTAGCGGGGGGGTCCTACGAGCAGTACGTC.

The chain recombines TRBV19 with TRBJ1-6, with no clear D. V was cut by 3 bases and J by 7 bases, with 10 bases left in between. Germline loops: CDR1 LNHDA, CDR2 SQIVND (reference sequence). The CDR3 sequence is 14 residues long. DNA of the CDR3: TGTGCCAGTAGTATTTCCAGGATCAATTCACCCCTCCACTTT. Translated, it gives CASSISRINSPLHF.

This rearrangement joins TRBV6-5 to TRBJ1-5; TRBD1 matches 10 bases. Germline CDR1 is MNHEY and CDR2 is SVGAGI. This CDR3 has 15 residues. The V and J ends lost 6 bases and 4 bases, in that order; junction bases with no gene match: 6. Here the CDR3 reads CASSRDRGNNQPQHF. Here the CDR3 DNA reads TGTGCCAGCAGCCGGGACAGGGGAAATAATCAGCCCCAGCATTTT.

This rearrangement joins TRBV7-7 to TRBJ2-1; maybe TRBD1 (6 bases). The CDR3 covers 12 residues. Trimming took 4 bases from V and 6 from J, leaving 7 bases between them. Germline CDR1 reads SSHAT; CDR2 reads FNYEAQ (reference sequence). This chain's CDR3 is CASSSTGNEQFF. The CDR3, as DNA: TGTGCCAGCAGCTCGACAGGCAATGAGCAGTTCTTC.

The chain has TRBV28 and TRBJ1-4; D possibly corresponds to TRBD1 (5 bases). The V gene lost 7 bases and the J gene lost 8 bases, with 20 bases spanning the gap. Germline V lookup: CDR1 MDHEN, CDR2 SYDVKM. The CDR3 has 15 amino acids. CDR3 region: CASIDGRATREKLFF. The CDR3 DNA reads TGTGCCAGCATTGACGGCAGGGCTACACGAGAAAAACTGTTTTTT.

The chain uses TRBV7-2 and TRBJ2-7, with 8 bases that match TRBD2. After removal of 1 base from V and 4 bases from J, the junction contained 6 bases not matched to a gene. Germline assignment: CDR1 SGHTA and CDR2 FQGNSA. The CDR3 runs 15 residues. The CDR3, as DNA: TGTGCCAGCAGCTTAGTTCCGGGAGGGGCGTACGAGCAGTACTTC. Residues: CASSLVPGGAYEQYF.

The chain joins TRBV7-9 to TRBJ2-4; 8 nucleotides align to TRBD1. Germline V gene sequence: CDR1 SEHNR, CDR2 FQNEAQ (reference sequence). V shed 5 bases, J shed 6 bases, and the junction held 9 bases outside the gene matches. The CDR3 has 15 amino acids. CDR3 coding DNA: TGTGCCAGCAGCAACCGGGACAGGTTGAGAAACATTCAGTACTTC. This sequence encodes CASSNRDRLRNIQYF.

This clone was seen a handful of times. This chain joins TRBV19 and TRBJ1-2; D possibly corresponds to TRBD1 (6 bases). The germline gives CDR1 LNHDA, CDR2 SQIVND (reference sequence). Trimming stripped 6 bases from V and 8 bases from J, with 19 bases between. The CDR3 totals 14 residues. The CDR3, as DNA: TGTGCCAGTAGCAATACCTACAGGGTAAGAGGCTACACCTTC. It specifies CASSNTYRVRGYTF.

The table lists this clone with a count of one. The V and J genes are TRBV11-3 and TRBJ2-1; no reliable D call. Germline V gene data show CDR1 as SGHNT and CDR2 as YENEEA. Between the trimmed V and J ends, which lost 6 bases and 8 bases, there was a span of 17 bases. There are 14 residues in the CDR3. The CDR3 DNA follows: TGTGCCAGCAGTATAAGCATACTACAAGATGAGCAGTTCTTC. This encodes CASSISILQDEQFF. Based on the CDR3 plus reference TRBV11-3 and TRBJ2-1, the full variable domain is EAGVVQSPRYKIIEKKQPVAFWCNPISGHNTLYWYLQNLGQGPELLIRYENEEAVDDSQLPKDRFSAERLKGVDSTLKIQPAELGDSAVYLCASSISILQDEQFFGPGTRLTVL.

The chain recombines TRBV5-1 with TRBJ2-3, with TRBD1 as a possible D gene (6 bases). This CDR3 is built from 16 residues. CDR1 and CDR2 from the germline V gene are SGHRS and YFSETQ. V lost 3 bases to trimming and J lost 3 bases, with 17 bases between them. The CDR3 DNA is TGCGCCAGCAGCTCAAATACCGACAGGAGGACAGATACGCAGTATTTT. It encodes CASSSNTDRRTDTQYF.

V usage is TRBV18 and J usage is TRBJ1-3, with a weak D call TRBD1 (6 bases). V lost 2 bases to trimming and J lost 0 bases, with 26 bases between them. Germline V CDR1 and CDR2: KGHSH, LQKENI. This CDR3 contains 21 residues. CDR3 bases: TGTGCCAGCTCACCATTGCCCACCAAGACAGGTCTTGCAACCTCTGGAAACACCATATATTTT. Protein: CASSPLPTKTGLATSGNTIYF.

The chain is built from TRBV18 and TRBJ1-2; TRBD1 agrees at 12 bases. The CDR3 length is 17 residues. J gave up 4 bases and V 2 bases, and 8 bases lay outside the gene matches. From germline, CDR1 is KGHSH and CDR2 LQKENI. The CDR3 region has the DNA TGTGCCAGCTCACCAACCGGGACAGGGGGCAATGGCTATGGCTACACCTTC. This codes for CASSPTGTGGNGYGYTF.

V and J are TRBV11-3 and TRBJ1-5; unclear D gene. The germline V gene encodes CDR1 SGHNT and CDR2 YENEEA. With 0 bases removed from V and 0 bases from J, the gap between germline ends came to 9 bases. The CDR3 extends over 16 amino acids. CDR3 loop: CASSLDPSLSNQPQHF. For the CDR3, the DNA is TGTGCCAGCAGCTTAGATCCCAGTCTTAGCAATCAGCCCCAGCATTTT.

The chain couples TRBV27 to TRBJ2-2; D gene unclear. There are 14 residues in the CDR3. Deletions cut 7 bases from V and 3 bases from J, with 12 bases between. The V gene's germline CDR1 is MNHEY and CDR2 SMNVEV (reference sequence). The CDR3 loop reads CASTPNTHTGELFF. As DNA, the CDR3 is TGTGCCAGCACCCCGAACACCCACACCGGGGAGCTGTTTTTT.

The chain uses TRBV6-5 and TRBJ1-1; tentatively, D is TRBD1 (5 bases). The CDR3 has 13 residues. Trimming left V 5 bases short and J 7 bases short, with 14 bases between. The germline CDR1 and CDR2 sequences are MNHEY and SVGAGI. The CDR3 bases are TGTGCCAGCAGTACGACAGCCAGAGGTGAAGCTTTCTTT. Amino acid sequence: CASSTTARGEAFF.

The rearrangement uses TRBV6-5 and TRBJ2-4; no firm D call. V gave up 7 bases and J gave up 0 bases, with 10 bases separating them. The CDR3 runs to 14 residues. CDR1 is MNHEY, CDR2 SVGAGI, per germline. CDR3 DNA: TGTGCCAGCACCCGCGAGCTAGCCAAAAACATTCAGTACTTC. Residues: CASTRELAKNIQYF.

The chain carries TRBV18 and TRBJ2-3; TRBD1 matches at 9 bases. The CDR3 has 15 amino acids. The ends lost 6 bases at V and 6 bases at J; junction bases unmatched: 10. CDR1 and CDR2 (germline): KGHSH, LQKENI. CDR3 protein: CASSQTGGPLDTQYF. For the CDR3, the DNA is TGTGCCAGCTCCCAAACAGGGGGCCCCCTTGATACGCAGTATTTT.

This clone was found a few times. The chain couples TRBV5-4 to TRBJ2-3; 11 positions match TRBD2. From germline, CDR1 is SGHNT and CDR2 YYREEE (reference sequence). The CDR3 consists of 16 residues. With 4 bases clipped from V and 2 bases from J, the junction kept 6 bases outside the gene matches. The CDR3 reads CASSKLAGVFTDTQYF. DNA for the CDR3: TGTGCCAGCAGCAAACTAGCGGGGGTTTTCACAGATACGCAGTATTTT.

This rearrangement joins TRBV2 to TRBJ1-1; perhaps TRBD1 as D (6 bases). Trimming pared 11 bases from V and 3 bases from J, leaving 10 bases between. The CDR3 is 11 residues long. In germline, CDR1 is SNHLY, CDR2 FYNNEI. The CDR3 bases are TGTGCCGGGGGACATTACACTGAAGCTTTCTTT. This sequence encodes CAGGHYTEAFF. Filled out from reference TRBV2 and TRBJ1-1, the complete variable domain reads EPEVTQTPSHQVTQMGQEVILRCVPISNHLYFYWYRQILGQKVEFLVSFYNNEISEKSEIFDDQFSVERPDGSNFTLKIRSTKLEDSAMYFCAGGHYTEAFFGQGTRLTVV.

The chain employs TRBV10-2 and TRBJ1-5, with D possibly matching TRBD1 (6 bases). The germline CDR1 and CDR2 sequences are WSHSY and SAAADI. The length of the CDR3 is 14 residues. The germline V and J ends were trimmed by 3 bases and 9 bases, with 15 bases remaining between them. CDR3 sequence (DNA): TGCGCCAGCAGTGACTCACAGGGCCCTGGGCCCCAGCATTTT. Protein product: CASSDSQGPGPQHF.

V and J are TRBV18 and TRBJ1-2; D gene ambiguous. Germline V CDR1 and CDR2: KGHSH, LQKENI. V shed 1 base and J shed 6 bases, with 12 bases lying between them. The CDR3 loop spans 14 amino acids. The CDR3: CASSPLSLPHGYTF. The DNA for the CDR3 is TGTGCCAGCTCACCACTCTCCCTACCTCATGGCTACACCTTC.